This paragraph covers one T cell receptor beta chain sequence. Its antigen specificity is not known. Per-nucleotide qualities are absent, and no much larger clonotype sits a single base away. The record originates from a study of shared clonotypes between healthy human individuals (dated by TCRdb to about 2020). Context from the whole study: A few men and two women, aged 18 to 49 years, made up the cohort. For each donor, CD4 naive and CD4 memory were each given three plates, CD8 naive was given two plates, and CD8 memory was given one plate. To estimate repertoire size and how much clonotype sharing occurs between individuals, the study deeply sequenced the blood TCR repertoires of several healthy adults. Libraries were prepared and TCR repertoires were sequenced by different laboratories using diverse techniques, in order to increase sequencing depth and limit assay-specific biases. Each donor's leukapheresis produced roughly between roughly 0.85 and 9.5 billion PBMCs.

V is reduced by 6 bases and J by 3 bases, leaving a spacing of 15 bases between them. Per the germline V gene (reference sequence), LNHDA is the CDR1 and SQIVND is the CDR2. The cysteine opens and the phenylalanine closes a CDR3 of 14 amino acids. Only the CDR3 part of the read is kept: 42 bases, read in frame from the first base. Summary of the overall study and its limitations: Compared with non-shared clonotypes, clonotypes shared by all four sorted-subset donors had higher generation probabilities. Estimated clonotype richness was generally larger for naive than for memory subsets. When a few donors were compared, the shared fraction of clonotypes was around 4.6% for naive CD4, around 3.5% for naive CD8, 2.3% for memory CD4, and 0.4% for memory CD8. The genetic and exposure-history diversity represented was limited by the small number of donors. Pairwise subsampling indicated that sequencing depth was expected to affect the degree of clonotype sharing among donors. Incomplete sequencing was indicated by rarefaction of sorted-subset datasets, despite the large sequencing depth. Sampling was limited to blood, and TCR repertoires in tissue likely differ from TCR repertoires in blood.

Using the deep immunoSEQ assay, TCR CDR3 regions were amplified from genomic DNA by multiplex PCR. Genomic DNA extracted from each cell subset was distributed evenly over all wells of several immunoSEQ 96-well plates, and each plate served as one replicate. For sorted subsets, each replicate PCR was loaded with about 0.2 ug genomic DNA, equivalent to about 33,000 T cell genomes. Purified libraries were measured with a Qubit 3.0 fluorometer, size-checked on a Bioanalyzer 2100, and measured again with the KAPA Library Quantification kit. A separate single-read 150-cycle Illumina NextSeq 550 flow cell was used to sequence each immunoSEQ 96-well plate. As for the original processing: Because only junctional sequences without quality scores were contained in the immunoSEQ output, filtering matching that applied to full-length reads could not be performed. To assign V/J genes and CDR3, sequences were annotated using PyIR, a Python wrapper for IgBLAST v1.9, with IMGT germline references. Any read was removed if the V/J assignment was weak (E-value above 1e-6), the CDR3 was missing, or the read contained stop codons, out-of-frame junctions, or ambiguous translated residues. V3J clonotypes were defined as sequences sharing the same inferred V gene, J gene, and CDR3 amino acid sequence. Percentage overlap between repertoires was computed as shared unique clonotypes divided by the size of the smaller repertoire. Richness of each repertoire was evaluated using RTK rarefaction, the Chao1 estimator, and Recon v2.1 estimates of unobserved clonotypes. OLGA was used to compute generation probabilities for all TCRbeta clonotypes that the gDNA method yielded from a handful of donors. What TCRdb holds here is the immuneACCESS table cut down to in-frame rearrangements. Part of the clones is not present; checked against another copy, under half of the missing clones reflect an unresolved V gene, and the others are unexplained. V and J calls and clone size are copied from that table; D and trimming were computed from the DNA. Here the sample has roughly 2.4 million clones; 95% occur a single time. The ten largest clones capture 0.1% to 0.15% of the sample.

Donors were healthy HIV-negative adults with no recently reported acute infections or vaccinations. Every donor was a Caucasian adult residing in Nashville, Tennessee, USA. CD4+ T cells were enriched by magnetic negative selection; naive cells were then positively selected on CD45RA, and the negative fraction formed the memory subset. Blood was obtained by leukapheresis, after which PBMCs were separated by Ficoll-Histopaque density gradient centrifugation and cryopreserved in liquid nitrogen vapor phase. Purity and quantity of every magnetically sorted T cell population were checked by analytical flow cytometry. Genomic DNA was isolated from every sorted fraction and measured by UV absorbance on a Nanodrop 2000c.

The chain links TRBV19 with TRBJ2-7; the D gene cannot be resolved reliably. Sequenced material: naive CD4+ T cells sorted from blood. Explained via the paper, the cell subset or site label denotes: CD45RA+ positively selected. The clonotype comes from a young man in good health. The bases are TGTGCCAGTAGCACAATTGTTGGATTCTACGAGCAGTACTTC. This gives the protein CASSTIVGFYEQYF.